This entry lists 22 T cell receptor beta chains sequenced from one sample in a study of shared clonotypes between healthy human individuals. Sequenced by immunoSEQ multiplex PCR; TCRdb stores in-frame clones only, minus some. Of approximately 2.3 million clones listed, approximately 95% were seen once; the top ten hold under 0.45%. Sequencing was performed on naive CD4+ T cells from PBMCs. Sample subset: CD45RA+ positively selected. Receptors originate from a man between 18 and 35 years old in good health. Some clones in this sample may be carry-over from other donors' samples.

This clone appeared a few times. The J gene is TRBJ1-5, the V gene TRBV10-3; D not certain. Germline-derived CDR1 and CDR2 are ENHRY and SYGVKD. The CDR3 covers 12 residues. The V end was cut by 3 bases, the J end by 4 bases, with 4 bases between. For the CDR3, the DNA is TGTGCCATCAGTGACACTAATCAGCCCCAGCATTTT. Its translation is CAISDTNQPQHF.

The J gene is TRBJ2-1, the V gene TRBV10-3, with 10 bases identical to TRBD2. Germline CDR1 and CDR2: ENHRY and SYGVKD. After removal of 4 bases from V and 5 bases from J, the junction contained 8 bases not matched to a gene. The length of the CDR3 is 16 residues. This CDR3 reads CAISAYSGRTNNEQFF. DNA for the CDR3: TGTGCCATCAGTGCGTATAGCGGGAGGACCAACAATGAGCAGTTCTTC.

V gene TRBV11-2 combines with J gene TRBJ2-3; TRBD2 aligns across 8 bases. This CDR3 has 15 amino acids. The germline V gene has CDR1 SGHAT and CDR2 FQNNGV. The ends lost 3 bases at V and 4 bases at J; junction bases unmatched: 6. The CDR3 bases are TGTGCCAGCAGCTTCTCAGCGGGAGCTCCAGATACGCAGTATTTT. Translation gives CASSFSAGAPDTQYF.

The chain has TRBV9 and TRBJ2-5; 9 bases are a match to TRBD2. V shed 1 base and J 2 bases; nucleotides not matched to a gene: 6. Looked up from germline, CDR1 is SGDLS and CDR2 is YYNGEE. The CDR3 sequence is 16 residues long. CDR3 loop: CASSVISSGIQETQYF. CDR3 in DNA: TGTGCCAGCAGCGTAATTTCTAGCGGGATACAAGAGACCCAGTACTTC.

The V gene is TRBV11-3, the J gene TRBJ2-5; 7 bases are shared with TRBD1. The CDR3 has 15 amino acids. CDR1 SGHNT and CDR2 YENEEA come from the germline V gene. With V trimmed by 6 bases and J by 0 bases, 7 bases remained unmatched. Written as DNA, the CDR3 is TGTGCCAGCAGTCACCCCGGGACAGACCAAGAGACCCAGTACTTC. Translating it yields CASSHPGTDQETQYF.

This clone showed up just once. In the same sample, other DNA sequences code for this CDR3. The chain uses TRBV7-2 and TRBJ2-2; D is unresolved. Per germline, CDR1 SGHTA and CDR2 FQGNSA. The V end was cut by 1 base, the J end by 5 bases, with 5 bases between. CDR3 size: 13 residues. This CDR3 is CASSLVATGELFF. The CDR3 bases are TGTGCCAGCAGCTTAGTGGCGACCGGGGAGCTGTTTTTT.

This sequence joins TRBV5-6 and TRBJ1-2; D might be TRBD1 (5 bases). With 0 bases removed from V and 8 bases from J, the gap between germline ends came to 17 bases. This CDR3 has 15 amino acids. Germline V gives CDR1 SGHDT, CDR2 YYEEEE. In nucleotides, the CDR3 is TGTGCCAGCAGCTTGGGAATCGGGACGGCCTCCGGCTACACCTTC. This sequence encodes CASSLGIGTASGYTF.

The V call is TRBV6-5, the J call TRBJ1-2, with 9 bases aligning to TRBD1. The V gene's germline CDR1 is MNHEY and CDR2 SVGAGI. This CDR3 has 15 residues. The V and J ends lost 4 bases and 4 bases, in that order; junction bases with no gene match: 7. The CDR3 DNA is TGTGCCAGCAGTTTGACGACGGGACAGGGCTATGGCTACACCTTC. Protein: CASSLTTGQGYGYTF.

Concerning this clone itself: The sample holds other DNA sequences that translate to the same CDR3. The chain links TRBV5-1 to TRBJ2-3; the D gene is possibly TRBD1 (5 bases). The ends were cut back, 4 bases at V and 0 bases at J, with 12 bases in the middle. This CDR3 region has 15 residues. Looked up from germline, CDR1 is SGHRS and CDR2 is YFSETQ. The CDR3 region has the DNA TGCGCCAGCAGCCTACGGCAGGGTAGCACAGATACGCAGTATTTT. It specifies CASSLRQGSTDTQYF.

The CDR3 bases are TGTGCCAGCAGCGCCCGATTGTCGGTTGAAGCTTTCTTT. Its protein is CASSARLSVEAFF. V usage is TRBV11-2 and J usage is TRBJ1-1; D uncertain. CDR1 SGHAT and CDR2 FQNNGV come from the germline V gene. The V end lost 5 bases, the J end lost 7 bases, and 14 bases lay between the germline ends. The CDR3 length is 13 residues.

The CDR3 loop is CASSTRLGGNEQFF. The DNA of the CDR3 is TGTGCCAGCAGCACCCGCCTAGGAGGGAATGAGCAGTTCTTC. This chain connects TRBV11-2 to TRBJ2-1, with a possible D match to TRBD2 (6 bases). CDR3 size: 14 residues. Trimming shortened V by 5 bases and J by 7 bases, and 15 bases separated the two germline ends. Per germline, CDR1 SGHAT and CDR2 FQNNGV.

This chain connects TRBV9 to TRBJ1-1; D is uncertain. Trimming stripped 1 base from V and 3 bases from J, with 13 bases between. CDR3 length: 15 amino acids. Germline V gene sequence: CDR1 SGDLS, CDR2 YYNGEE. The CDR3 coding sequence is TGTGCCAGCAGCGTAAGAGGAGATCGTTACACTGAAGCTTTCTTT. Translation gives CASSVRGDRYTEAFF.

This chain uses TRBV4-2 with TRBJ1-1; D remains ambiguous. This CDR3 spans 15 amino acids. Germline V gives CDR1 LGHNA, CDR2 YNFKEQ. Trimming left V 5 bases short and J 1 base short, with 14 bases between. CDR3: CASSAGVGKNTEAFF. For the CDR3, the DNA is TGTGCCAGCAGCGCTGGGGTGGGGAAGAACACTGAAGCTTTCTTT.

Note on this clone: The same CDR3 arises from other DNA sequences in this sample as well. The chain has TRBV28 and TRBJ2-3; the D is unclear. CDR3 length: 13 amino acids. Trimming removed 2 bases at V and 0 bases at J, with 3 bases between. CDR1 is MDHEN and CDR2 is SYDVKM in the germline V gene. The CDR3 loop is CASSLRSTDTQYF. The CDR3 DNA reads TGTGCCAGCAGTTTACGGAGCACAGATACGCAGTATTTT.

The J gene is TRBJ2-6, the V gene TRBV2, with unresolved D. The germline gives CDR1 SNHLY, CDR2 FYNNEI. The ends were cut back, 6 bases at V and 1 base at J, with 16 bases in the middle. The CDR3 length is 17 residues. Here the CDR3 reads CASSIRHVFSGANVLTF. CDR3 DNA: TGTGCCAGCAGCATCCGACATGTCTTTTCTGGGGCCAACGTCCTGACTTTC.

The J gene is TRBJ2-6, the V gene TRBV19, with D perhaps matching TRBD1 (5 bases). Germline CDR1 is LNHDA and CDR2 is SQIVND (reference sequence). The CDR3 totals 15 residues. V lost 9 bases and J 0 bases, leaving 12 bases between the germline ends. The CDR3 coding sequence is TGTGCCAGCTTGGGGCCCAACTCTGGGGCCAACGTCCTGACTTTC. This encodes CASLGPNSGANVLTF.

The count of this clone is one. The V gene is TRBV6-6, the J gene TRBJ1-4; tentatively, D is TRBD1 (5 bases). Germline values: CDR1 MNHNY, CDR2 SVGAGI (reference sequence). CDR3 length equals 16 residues. Trimming cost V 5 bases and J 7 bases, with 20 bases left between them. CDR3 coding DNA: TGTGCCAGCAGTACCACCTCAGGTCGTGGGGCTGAAAAACTGTTTTTT. It encodes CASSTTSGRGAEKLFF.

The chain combines TRBV30 with TRBJ2-6, with TRBD1 matching over 12 bases. The junction had 5 bases not matched to a gene; V was cut back by 6 bases and J by 2 bases. The CDR3 has 16 residues. CDR1 and CDR2 (germline): GTSNPN, SVGIG (reference sequence). Written as DNA, the CDR3 is TGTGCCTGTCCCGGGACAGGGGGCACTGGGGCCAACGTCCTGACTTTC. Its translation: CACPGTGGTGANVLTF.

The V call is TRBV5-1, the J call TRBJ2-5; perhaps TRBD1 as D (5 bases). Trimming removed 3 bases at V and 4 bases at J, with 16 bases between. CDR1 and CDR2 from the germline V gene are SGHRS and YFSETQ. The CDR3 is 15 residues long. This CDR3 is CASSSGRVLGETQYF. The CDR3 DNA follows: TGCGCCAGCAGCTCGGGCAGGGTACTGGGAGAGACCCAGTACTTC.

The chain combines TRBV7-9 with TRBJ2-1; D ambiguous. From germline, CDR1 is SEHNR and CDR2 FQNEAQ (reference sequence). This CDR3 region has 14 residues. The V gene lost 1 base and the J gene lost 5 bases, with 9 bases spanning the gap. Written as DNA, the CDR3 is TGTGCCAGCAGCTTAGGTACGGCGGACAATGAGCAGTTCTTC. Protein sequence: CASSLGTADNEQFF. Full variable domain (remainder filled in from reference TRBV7-9 and TRBJ2-1): DTGVSQNPRHKITKRGQNVTFRCDPISEHNRLYWYRQTLGQGPEFLTYFQNEAQLEKSRLLSDRFSAERPKGSFSTLEIQRTEQGDSAMYLCASSLGTADNEQFFGPGTRLTVL.

The gene calls are TRBV4-1 and TRBJ2-1; 9 bases align to TRBD1. J was trimmed by 2 bases and V by 5 bases; bases with no gene match: 7. The germline V gene encodes CDR1 MGHRA and CDR2 YSYEKL. The CDR3 is 16 residues long. The CDR3 spells CASSSSGTGPYNEQFF. The CDR3 bases are TGCGCCAGCAGCTCTTCCGGGACAGGGCCCTACAATGAGCAGTTCTTC.

V and J are TRBV30 and TRBJ1-4; the D gene is possibly TRBD1 (5 bases). Germline CDR1 GTSNPN, CDR2 SVGIG (reference sequence). Trimming cost V 7 bases and J 8 bases, with 20 bases left between them. The CDR3 is 14 amino acids. This chain's CDR3 is CASPGKGIGEKLFF. As DNA, the CDR3 is TGTGCCTCCCCAGGGAAGGGAATCGGAGAAAAACTGTTTTTT.